This T cell receptor beta chain stems from a study of T cells in Graves' hyperthyroidism and ophthalmopathy. It was RNA transcripts that yielded the amplified TCR beta CDR3 regions. The study used the HTBI primer set for a first-round RT-PCR of the TCR CDR3. TCRdb redid the calling of the multiplex PCR reads with MiXCR, one entry per CDR3 protein. The data contain 250,000 to 300,000 distinct CDR3 sequences, approximately 18% of them singletons. General study points: In the blood, most expanded thyroid clonotypes above 0.001 appeared as well.

The CDR3 consists of 14 residues. Germline CDR1 SGDLS, CDR2 YYNGEE. Exclusions: uncontrolled infection, other autoimmune disease, pregnancy, lactation. Note on this clonotype: Its target is unknown. The junction differs from germline at one of its ends, possibly a read error.

The sequenced material came from blood. This sequence originates from a man aged 45-65 years with Graves' ophthalmopathy. This chain connects TRBV9 to TRBJ1-1; D unresolved. CDR3 DNA: TGTGCCAGCACCGTAGGTCCAGGCGGCACTGAAGCTTTCTTT. As protein: CASTVGPGGTEAFF.